This T cell receptor beta chain was obtained from a study of blood T cell repertoires in COVID-19 (dated by TCRdb to about 2020). Notes on the research overall: Collaborator samples came from the United States, Italy and Spain and covered acute and convalescent phases of COVID-19. A freely available public database, intended as a resource for researchers studying the immune response to SARS-CoV-2, is where the repertoires were released. The prospective study material was composed of cDNA or gDNA derived from T cells, B-cell-depleted T cells, or PBMCs. HLA class I and class II types, where available, came from metadata supplied by the sample provider rather than from assay-based typing. Deeply sampled blood TCRbeta repertoires from subjects exposed to, actively infected with, or recovered from COVID-19 were included in the dataset. The samples were drawn from two sources: the first 160 participants of the ongoing ImmuneRACE study, and 1,000 to 1,500 subjects contributed by 6 global collaborators. Sample metadata almost always included a de-identified subject ID, COVID-19 status, age in years and sex. On the study overall, not on this receptor specifically: The amount of clinical and demographic metadata varied by source and participant and was provided uncurated.

The germline ends are 16 bases apart after V is trimmed by 0 bases and J by 6 bases. The CDR3 has 15 amino acids, counting the end cysteine and phenylalanine. This entry keeps only the CDR3 DNA: 45 bases, framed from base 1. As encoded in the germline V gene, CDR1 is SGHRS while CDR2 is YFSETQ. Collaborating institutions collected whole blood in K2EDTA tubes following their own protocols. Collaborator samples were shipped for TCRbeta analysis as frozen whole blood, isolated PBMCs, or DNA extracted from either sample type. TCRbeta CDR3 regions were amplified from genomic DNA by means of the immunoSEQ Assay, a bias-controlled multiplex PCR. Under the source paper's analysis protocol: Nucleated cell counts per sample were estimated from amplification of reference gene primers within the assay. Sequence reads were collapsed and filtered to measure the absolute abundance of every unique TCRbeta CDR3 rearrangement. For each sample, productive Simpson clonality was calculated as the square root of Simpson's diversity index over productive rearrangements. Drawn from immuneACCESS, this table holds only the in-frame rearrangements with V and J called that TCRdb kept. Clones are partly lost; checked studies trace under half to an unresolved V gene and leave the rest unexplained. The V and J calls and clone size come from that table; D and trimming were worked out from the DNA. For this sample there are approximately 290,000 clones; 85% to 90% appear just once. Under 0.95% of the sample goes to the ten largest clones.

About this clone: Which antigen it targets is not known. The sample holds no much larger clone one base away, and base qualities are not on file.

The clonotype originates from a man aged 30 to 45 with acute or convalescent COVID-19. What was sequenced was peripheral blood. The V and J genes are TRBV5-1 and TRBJ2-7; TRBD2 is a weak D gene call, 6 bases matching. CDR3 reads: CASSLDIAVGGEQYF. At the DNA level, the sequence is TGCGCCAGCAGCTTGGATATAGCCGTGGGGGGCGAGCAGTACTTC.